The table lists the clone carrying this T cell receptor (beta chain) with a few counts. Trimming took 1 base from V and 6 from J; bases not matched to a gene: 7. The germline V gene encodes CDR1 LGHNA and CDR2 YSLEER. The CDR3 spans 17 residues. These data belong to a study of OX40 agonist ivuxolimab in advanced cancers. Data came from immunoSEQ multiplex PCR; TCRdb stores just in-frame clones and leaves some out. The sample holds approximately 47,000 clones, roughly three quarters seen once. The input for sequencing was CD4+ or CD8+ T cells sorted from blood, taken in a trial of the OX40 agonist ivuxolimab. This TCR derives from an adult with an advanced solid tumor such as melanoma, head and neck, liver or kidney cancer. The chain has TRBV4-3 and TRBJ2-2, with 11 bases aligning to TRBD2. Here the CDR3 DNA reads TGCGCCAGCAGCCAAGCACTAGCGGGAGACGCCGCCGGGGAGCTGTTTTTT. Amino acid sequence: CASSQALAGDAAGELFF.